The T cell receptor beta chain under discussion was sequenced for a study of OX40 agonist ivuxolimab in advanced cancers. This table comes from immunoSEQ multiplex PCR, and its TCRdb copy is limited to in-frame clones, with some not included. The sample lists about 59,000 clones, about nine tenths occurring once. The TCR originated in an adult with an advanced solid tumor such as melanoma, head and neck, liver or kidney cancer. The sample in question was CD4+ or CD8+ T cells sorted from blood, obtained in a trial of the OX40 agonist ivuxolimab.

Here the CDR3 DNA reads TGTGCCAGCAGAATGTGGGGACAGGGCAATCAGCCCCAGCATTTT. It specifies CASRMWGQGNQPQHF. V is TRBV27 and J is TRBJ1-5; 8 nucleotides match TRBD1. The trim removed 6 bases at V and 2 bases at J, leaving 6 bases unmatched. CDR3 length equals 15 residues. In germline, CDR1 is MNHEY, CDR2 SMNVEV (reference sequence).